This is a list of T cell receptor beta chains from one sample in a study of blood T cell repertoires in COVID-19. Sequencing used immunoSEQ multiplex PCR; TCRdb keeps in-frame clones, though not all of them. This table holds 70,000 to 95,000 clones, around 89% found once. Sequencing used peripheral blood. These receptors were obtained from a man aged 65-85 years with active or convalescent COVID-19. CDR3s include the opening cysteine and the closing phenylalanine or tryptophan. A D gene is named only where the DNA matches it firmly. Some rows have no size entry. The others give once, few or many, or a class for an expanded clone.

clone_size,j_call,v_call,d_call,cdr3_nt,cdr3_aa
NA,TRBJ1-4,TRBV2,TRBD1,TGTGCCAGCAAGGGACAGTCTAATGAAAAACTGTTTTTT,CASKGQSNEKLFF
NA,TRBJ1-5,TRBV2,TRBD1,TGTGCCAGCAGTACGGGACAGGGGGATCAGCCCCAGCATTTT,CASSTGQGDQPQHF
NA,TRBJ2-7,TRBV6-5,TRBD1,TGTGCCAGCAAACCGGGACAGGGGTCCTACGAGCAGTACTTC,CASKPGQGSYEQYF
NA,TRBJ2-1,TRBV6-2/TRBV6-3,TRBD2,TGTGCCAGCAGCAGACTAGCGGGTTACAATGAGCAGTTCTTC,CASSRLAGYNEQFF
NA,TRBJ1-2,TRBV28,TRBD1,TGTGCCAGCAGTGGACAGGCATTAAACTATGGCTACACCTTC,CASSGQALNYGYTF
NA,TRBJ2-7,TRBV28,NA,TGTGCCAGCAGTTTACGCAGGGTCCGCGAGCAGTACTTC,CASSLRRVREQYF
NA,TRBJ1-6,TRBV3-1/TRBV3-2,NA,TGTGCCAGCAGCCAGATAACAGGCTCCTATAATTCACCCCTCCACTTT,CASSQITGSYNSPLHF
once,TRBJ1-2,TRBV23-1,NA,TGCGCCAGCAGTCGCGGTGTAGGGGCTAATGGCTACACCTTC,CASSRGVGANGYTF
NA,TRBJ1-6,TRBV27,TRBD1,TGTGCCAGCAGTTCCCCAGGACAGGGGTTACCCCTCCACTTT,CASSSPGQGLPLHF
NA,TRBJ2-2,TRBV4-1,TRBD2,TGCGCCAGCAGCCTAGGGGGACTAGCATCCGGGGAGCTGTTTTTT,CASSLGGLASGELFF
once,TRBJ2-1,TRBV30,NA,TGTGCCTGGAGTGGATCGAGTCGGGGTGACAATGAGCAGTTCTTC,CAWSGSSRGDNEQFF
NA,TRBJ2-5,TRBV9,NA,TGTGCCAGCCGAGTAGGTCAGGGGCCGATTTGGGAGACCCAGTACTTC,CASRVGQGPIWETQYF
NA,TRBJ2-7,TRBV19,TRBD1,TGTGCCAGTAGCCCTGTGGACAGGGGATGGTACGAGCAGTACTTC,CASSPVDRGWYEQYF
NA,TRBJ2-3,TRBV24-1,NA,TGTGCCACCAGTGCAGGGGTATCAGATACGCAGTATTTT,CATSAGVSDTQYF
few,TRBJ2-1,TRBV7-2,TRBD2,TGTGCCAGCAGATCGGGACTAGCGGTGACCTACAATGAGCAGTTCTTC,CASRSGLAVTYNEQFF
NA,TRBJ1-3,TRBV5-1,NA,TGCGCCAGCAGCTTCGGGACATCTGGAAACACCATATATTTT,CASSFGTSGNTIYF
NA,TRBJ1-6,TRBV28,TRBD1,TGTGCCAGCAGTATGGGTCGAGGGGGCGCCTATAATTCACCCCTCCACTTT,CASSMGRGGAYNSPLHF
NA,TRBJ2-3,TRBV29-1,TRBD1,TGCAGCGTTGAATCTGGGTGGACAGGGGGGGGAGATACGCAGTATTTT,CSVESGWTGGGDTQYF
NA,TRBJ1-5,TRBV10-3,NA,TGTGCCATCAGCCGAGGGGAGGGCAATCAGCCCCAGCATTTT,CAISRGEGNQPQHF
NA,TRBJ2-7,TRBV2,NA,TGTGCCAGCAGAAAGAACCGGGACACTCTCTACGAGCAGTACTTC,CASRKNRDTLYEQYF
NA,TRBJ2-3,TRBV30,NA,TGTGCCTGGATCAACGGGGGCACAGATACGCAGTATTTT,CAWINGGTDTQYF
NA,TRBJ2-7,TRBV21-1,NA,TGTGCCAGCAGCAAAGGTGGTAGCGGGAAACTATTGTACGAGCAGTACTTC,CASSKGGSGKLLYEQYF
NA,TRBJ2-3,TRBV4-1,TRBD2,TGCGCCAGCAGCTTATACTCCTCCCGGGAGGGCCTCGGAGATACGCAGTATTTT,CASSLYSSREGLGDTQYF
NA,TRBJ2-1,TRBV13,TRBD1,TGTGCCAGCAGCCCGCGCGGGGGACAGGGGTTGTTCTTC,CASSPRGGQGLFF
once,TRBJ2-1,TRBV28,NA,TGTGCCAGCAGATCTACTACGCGGGAGCAGTTCTTC,CASRSTTREQFF
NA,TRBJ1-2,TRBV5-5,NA,TGTGCCAGCAGCTTGGACAGTGCAAGCTTTAACTATGGCTACACCTTC,CASSLDSASFNYGYTF
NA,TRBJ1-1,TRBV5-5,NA,TGTGCCAGCAGCTTGGTATCCAGAGAAGCTTTCTTT,CASSLVSREAFF
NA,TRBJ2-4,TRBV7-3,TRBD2,TGTGCCAGCAGCTTAACAAGTCTAGCGGGGGAGCTAGCCAAAAACATTCAGTACTTC,CASSLTSLAGELAKNIQYF
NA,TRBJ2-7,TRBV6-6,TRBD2,TGTGCCAGCCATATGCAAGCGGGAGCCCACGAGCAGTACTTC,CASHMQAGAHEQYF
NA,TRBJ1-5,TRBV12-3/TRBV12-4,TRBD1,TGTGCCAGTGGACAGGGGGGCAATCAGCCCCAGCATTTT,CASGQGGNQPQHF
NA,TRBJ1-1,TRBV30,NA,TGTGCCTGGAGTGCAGGGGACCTTAGCTCCGGTGAAGCTTTCTTT,CAWSAGDLSSGEAFF
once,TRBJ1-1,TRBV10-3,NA,TGTGCCATTCGGGTCCGGCCGAACACTGAAGCTTTCTTT,CAIRVRPNTEAFF
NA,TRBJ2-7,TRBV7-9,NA,TGTGCCAGCAGCTTAGGGCAGGTCTACGAGCAGTACTTC,CASSLGQVYEQYF
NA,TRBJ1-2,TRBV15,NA,TGTGCCACCAGCAGAGCTAGACAGTCAGGGGACGGCTACACCTTC,CATSRARQSGDGYTF
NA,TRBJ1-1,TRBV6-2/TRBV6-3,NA,TGTGCCAGCAGCGGGACTTACACTGAAGCTTTCTTT,CASSGTYTEAFF